This entry features one TCR beta chain sequence. Its antigen is not identified. Using immunoSEQ multiplex PCR, the repertoire was profiled, and TCRdb retains in-frame clones only, with some absent. Among about 80,000 clones listed, roughly 84% were seen once. On cycle 4 day 1 and cycle 7 day 1, as well as at baseline, blood was sampled. CDR1 is MNHNY, CDR2 SVGAGI, per germline (reference sequence). V was clipped by 5 bases and J by 8 bases, with 21 bases between them. CDR3 length equals 15 residues. The sample originates from a study of OX40 agonist ivuxolimab in advanced cancers. As for the study in general: It was ivuxolimab, an agonistic anti-OX40 (CD134) antibody, that patients were treated with.

Study-wide results and limits: Within 6 weeks, CD4+ and CD8+ blood T cells expanded clonally at 0.1 to 3.0 mg/kg.

This chain joins TRBV6-6 and TRBJ1-1, with a possible D match to TRBD1 (5 bases). The source material was CD4+ or CD8+ T cells sorted from blood, sampled in a trial of the OX40 agonist ivuxolimab. The source is an adult with an advanced solid tumor such as melanoma, head and neck, liver or kidney cancer. In DNA, the CDR3 is TGTGCCAGCAGTCTAACGACCCTCCCGACAGAAGAAGCTTTCTTT. This sequence encodes CASSLTTLPTEEAFF.